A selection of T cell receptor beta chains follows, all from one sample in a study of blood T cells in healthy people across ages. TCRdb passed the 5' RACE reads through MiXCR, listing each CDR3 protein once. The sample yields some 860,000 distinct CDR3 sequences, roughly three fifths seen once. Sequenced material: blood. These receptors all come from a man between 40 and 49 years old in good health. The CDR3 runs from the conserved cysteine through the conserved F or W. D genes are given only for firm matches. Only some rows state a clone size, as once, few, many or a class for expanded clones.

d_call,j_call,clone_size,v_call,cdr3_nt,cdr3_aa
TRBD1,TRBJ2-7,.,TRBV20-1,TGCAGTGCTAGAAGTATAGACAGGGTCTCCTACGAGCAGTACTTC,CSARSIDRVSYEQYF
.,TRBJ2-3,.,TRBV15,TGTGCCACCAGCAGAGATCGTACGGGCATCACAGATACGCAGTATTTT,CATSRDRTGITDTQYF
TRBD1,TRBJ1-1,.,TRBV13,TGTGCCAGCAGCTTTCAACCGGGACAGATGAACACTGAAGCTTTCTTT,CASSFQPGQMNTEAFF
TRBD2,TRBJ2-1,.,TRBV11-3,TGTGCCAGCAGCCCCGGTCGGACTAGCAACAATGAGCAGTTCTTC,CASSPGRTSNNEQFF
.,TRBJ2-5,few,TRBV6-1,TGTGCCAGCAGAAGGGGACAAGAGACCCAGTACTTC,CASRRGQETQYF
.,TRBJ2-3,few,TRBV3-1,TGTGCCAGCAGCCAACCCGAAAGAGGTGATACGCAGTATTTT,CASSQPERGDTQYF
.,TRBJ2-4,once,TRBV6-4,TGTGCCAGCAGTGACTCTGGGGGTTCAAACATTCAGTACTTC,CASSDSGGSNIQYF
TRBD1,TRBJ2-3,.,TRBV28,TGTGCCAGCACCAAAAACGGATTGGGGTTACCGGACAGGCTCTCCTTTAAGACAGATACGCAGTATTTT,CASTKNGLGLPDRLSFKTDTQYF
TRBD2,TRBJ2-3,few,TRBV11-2,TGTGCCAGCAGCTTAGAGCGGGGGGTCTACACAGATACGCAGTATTTT,CASSLERGVYTDTQYF
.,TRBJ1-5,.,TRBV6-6,TGTGCCAGCAGTTCCAGGGTCCCCATCAGTCAGCCCCAGCATTTT,CASSSRVPISQPQHF
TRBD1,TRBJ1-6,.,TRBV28,TGTGCCAGCAGTTTGACAGGGGACATGCCACACCTCCACTTT,CASSLTGDMPHLHF
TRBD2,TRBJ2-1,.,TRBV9,TGTGCCAGCAGCGTAGGGATTAGCGGGGGCTCCTACAATGAGCAGTTCTTC,CASSVGISGGSYNEQFF
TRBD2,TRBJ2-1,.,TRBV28,TGTGCCAGTGGGGGATCGGGAGGAGGGGTCCATGAGCAGTTCTTC,CASGGSGGGVHEQFF
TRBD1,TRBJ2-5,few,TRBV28,TGTGCCAGCAGTTTAAACCCCGGACAGGGGGTCCAAGAGACCCAGTACTTC,CASSLNPGQGVQETQYF
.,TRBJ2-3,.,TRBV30,TGTGCCTGGAGTGGGGCTCTGCGTACTGATACGCAGTATTTT,CAWSGALRTDTQYF
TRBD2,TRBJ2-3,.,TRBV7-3,TGTGCCAGCAGCTTAACTGGACTAGCAGATACGCAGTATTTT,CASSLTGLADTQYF
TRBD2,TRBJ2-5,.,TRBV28,TGTGCCAGCAGTTTAAGGTCCGCGGGAGGCGGGATCCAACGGGCCCAGTACTTC,CASSLRSAGGGIQRAQYF
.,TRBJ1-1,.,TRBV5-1,TGCGCCAGCAGCTCCCGGACAGCTACGAACACTGAAGCTTTCTTT,CASSSRTATNTEAFF
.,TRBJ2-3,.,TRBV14,TGTGCCAGCAGCCCCCCCCCGCAGGGTACGCAGTATTTT,CASSPPPQGTQYF
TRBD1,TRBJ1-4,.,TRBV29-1,TGCAGCGTTGTCCCACAGGGGGCCGGGGAACTGTTTTTT,CSVVPQGAGELFF
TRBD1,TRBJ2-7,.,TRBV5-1,TGCGCCAGCACTTTAGGGGGCCAAGGATACTACGAGCAGTACTTC,CASTLGGQGYYEQYF
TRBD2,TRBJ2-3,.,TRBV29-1,TGCAGCGTTGAAGAGGGTGGGCTAGCGGGGTGGTCAGATACGCAGTATTTT,CSVEEGGLAGWSDTQYF
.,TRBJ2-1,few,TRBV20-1,TGCAGTGCTGGGGACAGTTTCGGGGGCCCCCTTTACAATGAGCAGTTCTTC,CSAGDSFGGPLYNEQFF
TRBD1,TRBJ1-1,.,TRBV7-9,TGTGCCAGCAGCTCACAGACCGACAGGGTCACTGAAGCTTTCTTT,CASSSQTDRVTEAFF
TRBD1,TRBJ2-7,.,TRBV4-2,TGTGCCAGCAGCCACAGACAGGGTTACGAGCAGTACTTC,CASSHRQGYEQYF
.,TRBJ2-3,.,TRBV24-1,TGTGCCACCAGTGATTTGGTCTCGGAAGCAGATACGCAGTATTTT,CATSDLVSEADTQYF
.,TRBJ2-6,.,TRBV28,TGTGCCAGCAGTTTACACTACGGCGCTGGGGCCAACGTCCTGACTTTC,CASSLHYGAGANVLTF
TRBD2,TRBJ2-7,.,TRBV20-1,TGCAGTGCCACAGGACTAGCGGGAGTCCCTTCCTACGAGCAGTACTTC,CSATGLAGVPSYEQYF
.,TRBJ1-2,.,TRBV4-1,TGCGCCAGCAGCCAAGGACTAGTATATGGCTACACCTTC,CASSQGLVYGYTF
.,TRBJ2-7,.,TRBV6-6,TGTGCCAGCAGCCAAAACCGGGACAATCCCCACGAGCAGTACTTC,CASSQNRDNPHEQYF
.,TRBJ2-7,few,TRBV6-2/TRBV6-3,TGTGCCAGCAGTTACGGGGGACCCAACGAGCAGTACTTC,CASSYGGPNEQYF
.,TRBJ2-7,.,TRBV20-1,TGCAGTGCTGGGGGGGCCGAGCAGTACTTC,CSAGGAEQYF
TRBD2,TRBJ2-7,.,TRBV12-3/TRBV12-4,TGTGCCAGCAGCGATCCTAGCGGGAGTATGGGGATCTACAATGAGCAGTACTTC,CASSDPSGSMGIYNEQYF
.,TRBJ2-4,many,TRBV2,TGTGCCAGCAGGGGGTCGCTGGGAGGAAACATTCAGTACTTC,CASRGSLGGNIQYF
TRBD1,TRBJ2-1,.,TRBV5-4,TGTGCCAGCAGCTTGACAGGGGATGACTCCGAGCAGTTCTTC,CASSLTGDDSEQFF
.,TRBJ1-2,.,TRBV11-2,TGTGCCAGCAGCTTTGGGGGGTCTAACTATGGCTACACCTTC,CASSFGGSNYGYTF
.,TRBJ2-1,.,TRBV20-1,TGCAGTGCTAGGTCCCTCAGGGGGGTCTGGGGCAATGAGCAGTTCTTC,CSARSLRGVWGNEQFF
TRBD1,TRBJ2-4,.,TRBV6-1,TGTGCCAGCAGGGGGACAGGGGCCAAAAACATTCAGTACTTC,CASRGTGAKNIQYF
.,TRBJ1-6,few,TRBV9,TGTGCCAGTGGAAAAGAGGGTTCACCCCTCCACTTT,CASGKEGSPLHF